This paragraph covers one T cell receptor beta chain sequence. The data derive from a study of blood T cell repertoires in COVID-19. About the study: From the United States, Italy and Spain came samples of acute and convalescent COVID-19. Sources were T cells, B-cell-depleted T cells, or PBMCs; the material itself was cDNA or gDNA.

Per the authors' pipeline: Reference gene primer amplification gave estimated nucleated cell counts. Using immunoSEQ multiplex PCR, the repertoire was profiled, and TCRdb retains in-frame clones only, with some absent. D and trimming were read from the DNA, whereas the V and J calls and clone size are those reported in that table. The table lists about 110,000 clones, around 80% of them singletons. Trimming removed 1 base from V and 2 bases from J, with 18 bases in between. Per the germline V gene, CDR1 is MGHRA and CDR2 is YSYEKL. CDR3 size: 17 residues. Sequencing was done on a sample of peripheral blood. The chain carries TRBV4-1 and TRBJ2-7; D perhaps matches TRBD1 (5 bases). The receptor comes from a man aged 65 to 85 with acute or convalescent COVID-19. The CDR3: CASSQVEGAIGAYEQYF. CDR3 nucleotide sequence: TGCGCCAGCAGCCAAGTTGAAGGGGCTATTGGAGCCTACGAGCAGTACTTC.